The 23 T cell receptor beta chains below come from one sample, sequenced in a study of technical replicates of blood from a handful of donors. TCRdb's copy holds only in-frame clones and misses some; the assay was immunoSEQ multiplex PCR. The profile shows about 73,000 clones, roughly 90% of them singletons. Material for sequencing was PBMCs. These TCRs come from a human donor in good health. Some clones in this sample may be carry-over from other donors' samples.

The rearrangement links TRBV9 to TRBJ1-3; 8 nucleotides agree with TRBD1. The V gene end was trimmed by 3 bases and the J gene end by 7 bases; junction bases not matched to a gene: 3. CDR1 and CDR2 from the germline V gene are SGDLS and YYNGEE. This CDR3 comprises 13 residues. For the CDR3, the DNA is TGTGCCAGCAGCGGGACAGGGCAGAACACCATATATTTT. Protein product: CASSGTGQNTIYF.

The chain's CDR3 is CASSISTGVQPQHF. The CDR3 bases are TGTGCCAGTAGTATCTCCACAGGGGTTCAGCCCCAGCATTTT. The gene calls are TRBV19 and TRBJ1-5, with TRBD1 matching over 7 bases. The CDR3 runs 14 residues. In germline, CDR1 is LNHDA, CDR2 SQIVND (reference sequence). V trimming: 3 bases; J trimming: 6 bases; junction bases outside the gene matches: 5.

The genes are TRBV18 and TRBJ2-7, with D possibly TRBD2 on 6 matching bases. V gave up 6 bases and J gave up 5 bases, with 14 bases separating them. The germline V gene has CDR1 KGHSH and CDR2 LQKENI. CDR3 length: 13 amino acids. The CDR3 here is CASSYGGDHEQYF. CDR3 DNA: TGTGCCAGCTCCTACGGGGGTGACCACGAGCAGTACTTC.

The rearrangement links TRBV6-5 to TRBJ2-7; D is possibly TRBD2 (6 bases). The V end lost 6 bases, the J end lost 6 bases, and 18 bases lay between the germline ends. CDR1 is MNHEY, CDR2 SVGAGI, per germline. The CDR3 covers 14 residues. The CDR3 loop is CASSDRDSQVEQYF. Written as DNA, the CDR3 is TGTGCCAGCAGCGACCGGGACTCTCAGGTCGAGCAGTACTTC.

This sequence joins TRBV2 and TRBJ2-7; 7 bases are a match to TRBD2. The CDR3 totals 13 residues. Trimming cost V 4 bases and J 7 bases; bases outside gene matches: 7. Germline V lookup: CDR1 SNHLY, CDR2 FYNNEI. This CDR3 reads CASSASTSWEQYF. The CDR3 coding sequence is TGTGCCAGCAGTGCCTCGACTAGCTGGGAGCAGTACTTC.

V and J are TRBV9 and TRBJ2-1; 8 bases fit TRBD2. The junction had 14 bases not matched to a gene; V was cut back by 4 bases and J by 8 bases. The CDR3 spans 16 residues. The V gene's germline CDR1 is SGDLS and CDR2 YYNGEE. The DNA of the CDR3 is TGTGCCAGCAGCCCCAGGGGTAGCGGGACTTGGGATGAGCAGTTCTTC. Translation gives CASSPRGSGTWDEQFF.

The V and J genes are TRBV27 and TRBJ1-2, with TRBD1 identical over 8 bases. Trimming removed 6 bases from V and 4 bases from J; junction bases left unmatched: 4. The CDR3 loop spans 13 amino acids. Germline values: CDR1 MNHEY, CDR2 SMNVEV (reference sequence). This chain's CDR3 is CASRRQGPYGYTF. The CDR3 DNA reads TGTGCCAGCAGAAGACAGGGGCCCTATGGCTACACCTTC.

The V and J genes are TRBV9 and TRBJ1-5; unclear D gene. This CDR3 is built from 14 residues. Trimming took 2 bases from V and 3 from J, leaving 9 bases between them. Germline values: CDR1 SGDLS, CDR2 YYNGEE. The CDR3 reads CASSVDSVNQPQHF. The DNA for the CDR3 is TGTGCCAGCAGCGTTGATAGTGTCAATCAGCCCCAGCATTTT.

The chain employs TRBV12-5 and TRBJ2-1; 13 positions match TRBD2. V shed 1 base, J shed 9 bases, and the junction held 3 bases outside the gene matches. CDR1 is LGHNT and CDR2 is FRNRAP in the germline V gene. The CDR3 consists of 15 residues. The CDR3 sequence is CASGLGTSGRLEQFF. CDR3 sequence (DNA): TGTGCTAGTGGTTTGGGGACTAGCGGGAGACTTGAGCAGTTCTTC.

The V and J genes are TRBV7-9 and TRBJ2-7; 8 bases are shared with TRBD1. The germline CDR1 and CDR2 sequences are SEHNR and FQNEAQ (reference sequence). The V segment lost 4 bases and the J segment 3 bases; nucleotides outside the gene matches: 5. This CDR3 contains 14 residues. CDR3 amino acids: CASSSDREGYEQYF. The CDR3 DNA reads TGTGCCAGCAGCTCGGACAGGGAAGGCTACGAGCAGTACTTC.

The CDR3 sequence: CASSPGQGYQPQHF. The CDR3 nucleotides are TGCGCCAGCAGCCCCGGACAGGGCTATCAGCCCCAGCATTTT. V gene TRBV5-1 combines with J gene TRBJ1-5; 8 bases map to TRBD1. Germline trimming cut 4 bases from V and 5 bases from J; bases unmatched to any gene: 5. The CDR3 has 14 residues. Per the germline V gene, CDR1 is SGHRS and CDR2 is YFSETQ. Using reference TRBV5-1 and TRBJ1-5 for the parts outside the CDR3, the full variable domain is KAGVTQTPRYLIKTRGQQVTLSCSPISGHRSVSWYQQTPGQGLQFLFEYFSETQRNKGNFPGRFSGRQFSNSRSEMNVSTLELGDSALYLCASSPGQGYQPQHFGDGTRLSIL.

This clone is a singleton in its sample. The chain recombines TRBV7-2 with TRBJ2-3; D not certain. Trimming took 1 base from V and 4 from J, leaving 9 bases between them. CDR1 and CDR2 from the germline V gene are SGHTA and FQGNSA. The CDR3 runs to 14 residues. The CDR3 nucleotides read TGTGCCAGCAGCTTAGTAAGAGGTGCAGATACGCAGTATTTT. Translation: CASSLVRGADTQYF.

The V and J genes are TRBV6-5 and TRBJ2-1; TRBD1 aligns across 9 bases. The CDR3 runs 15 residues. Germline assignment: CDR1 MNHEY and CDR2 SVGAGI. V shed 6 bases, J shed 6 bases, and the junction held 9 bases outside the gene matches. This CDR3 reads CASSPTGGEGNEQFF. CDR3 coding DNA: TGTGCCAGCAGCCCGACAGGGGGAGAAGGCAATGAGCAGTTCTTC.

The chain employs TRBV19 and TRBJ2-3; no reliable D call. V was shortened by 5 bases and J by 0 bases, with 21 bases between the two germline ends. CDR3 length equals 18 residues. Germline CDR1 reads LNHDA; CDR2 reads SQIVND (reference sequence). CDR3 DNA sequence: TGTGCCAGTAGTCCACTCCGCAGCCCGGCGGTAAGCACAGATACGCAGTATTTT. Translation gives CASSPLRSPAVSTDTQYF. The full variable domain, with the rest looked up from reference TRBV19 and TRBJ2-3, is DGGITQSPKYLFRKEGQNVTLSCEQNLNHDAMYWYRQDPGQGLRLIYYSQIVNDFQKGDIAEGYSVSREKKESFPLTVTSAQKNPTAFYLCASSPLRSPAVSTDTQYFGPGTRLTVL.

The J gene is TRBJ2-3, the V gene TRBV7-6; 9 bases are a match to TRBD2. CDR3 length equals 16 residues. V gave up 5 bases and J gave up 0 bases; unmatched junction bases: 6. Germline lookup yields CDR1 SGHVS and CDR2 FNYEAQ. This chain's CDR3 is CASSRSGGQSTDTQYF. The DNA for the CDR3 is TGTGCCAGCAGCCGGAGCGGGGGGCAAAGCACAGATACGCAGTATTTT.

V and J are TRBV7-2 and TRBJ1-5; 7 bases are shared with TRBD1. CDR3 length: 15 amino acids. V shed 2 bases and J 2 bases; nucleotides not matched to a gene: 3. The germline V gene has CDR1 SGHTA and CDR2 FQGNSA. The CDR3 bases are TGTGCCAGCAGCTTATTAGGGGGCCGCAATCAGCCCCAGCATTTT. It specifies CASSLLGGRNQPQHF.

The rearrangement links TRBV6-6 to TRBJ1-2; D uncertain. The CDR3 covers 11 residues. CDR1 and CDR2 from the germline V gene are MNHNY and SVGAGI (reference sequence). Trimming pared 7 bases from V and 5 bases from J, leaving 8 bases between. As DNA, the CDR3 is TGTGCCAGCAACCAGGAATATGGCTACACCTTC. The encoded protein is CASNQEYGYTF.

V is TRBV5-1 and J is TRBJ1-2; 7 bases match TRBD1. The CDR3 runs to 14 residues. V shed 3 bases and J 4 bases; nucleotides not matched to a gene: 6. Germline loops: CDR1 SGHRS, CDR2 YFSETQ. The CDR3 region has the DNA TGCGCCAGCAGCTCCACGGGACAGAGCTATGGCTACACCTTC. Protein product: CASSSTGQSYGYTF.

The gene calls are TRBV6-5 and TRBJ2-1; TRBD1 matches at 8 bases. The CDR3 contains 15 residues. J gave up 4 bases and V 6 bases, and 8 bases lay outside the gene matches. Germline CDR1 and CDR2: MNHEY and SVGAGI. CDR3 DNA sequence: TGTGCCAGCAGACCGCCGCGACAGGGGTACAATGAGCAGTTCTTC. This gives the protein CASRPPRQGYNEQFF.

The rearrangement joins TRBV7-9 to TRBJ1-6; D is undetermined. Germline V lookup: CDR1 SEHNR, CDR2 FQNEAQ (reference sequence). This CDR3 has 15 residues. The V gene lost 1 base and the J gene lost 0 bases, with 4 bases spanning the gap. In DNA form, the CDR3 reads TGTGCCAGCAGCTTAGGGAGCTCCTATAATTCACCCCTCCACTTT. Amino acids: CASSLGSSYNSPLHF.

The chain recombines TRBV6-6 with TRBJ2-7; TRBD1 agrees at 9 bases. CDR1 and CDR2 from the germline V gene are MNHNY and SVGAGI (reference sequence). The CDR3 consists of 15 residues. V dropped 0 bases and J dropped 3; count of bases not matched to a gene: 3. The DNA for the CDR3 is TGTGCCAGCAGTTACTCTTGGGGACAGGGCTACGAGCAGTACTTC. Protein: CASSYSWGQGYEQYF.

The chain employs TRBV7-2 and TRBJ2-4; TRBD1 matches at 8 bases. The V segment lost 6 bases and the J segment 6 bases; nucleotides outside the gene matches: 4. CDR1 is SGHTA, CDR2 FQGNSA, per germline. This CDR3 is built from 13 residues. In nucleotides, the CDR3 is TGTGCCAGCAGATTGGACAGGGCAAACATTCAGTACTTC. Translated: CASRLDRANIQYF.

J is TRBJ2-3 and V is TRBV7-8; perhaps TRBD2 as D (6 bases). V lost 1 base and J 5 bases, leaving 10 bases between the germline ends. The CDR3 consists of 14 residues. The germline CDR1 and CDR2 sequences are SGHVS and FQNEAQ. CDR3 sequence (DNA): TGTGCCAGCAGCTTAGGACTAGATTTAGATACGCAGTATTTT. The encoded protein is CASSLGLDLDTQYF.